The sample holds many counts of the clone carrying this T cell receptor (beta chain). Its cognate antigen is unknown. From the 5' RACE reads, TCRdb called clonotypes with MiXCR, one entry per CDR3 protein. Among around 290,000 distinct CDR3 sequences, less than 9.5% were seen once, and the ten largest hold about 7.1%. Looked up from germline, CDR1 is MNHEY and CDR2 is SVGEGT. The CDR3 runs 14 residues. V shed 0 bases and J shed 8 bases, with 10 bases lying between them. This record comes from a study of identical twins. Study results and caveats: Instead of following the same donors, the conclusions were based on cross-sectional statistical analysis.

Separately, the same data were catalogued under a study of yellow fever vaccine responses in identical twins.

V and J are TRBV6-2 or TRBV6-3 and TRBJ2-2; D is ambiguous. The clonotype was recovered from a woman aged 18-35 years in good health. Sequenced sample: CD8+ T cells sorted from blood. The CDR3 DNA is TGTGCCAGCAGTTACTCAGAAGAGACGGGGGAGCTGTTTTTT. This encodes CASSYSEETGELFF.